This T cell receptor (beta chain) was identified during a study of T cells in localized non-small cell lung cancer. Between the trimmed V and J ends, which lost 1 base and 4 bases, there was a span of 19 bases. Germline V lookup: CDR1 GTSNPN, CDR2 SVGIG (reference sequence). CDR3 length: 16 amino acids. Overall study findings and caveats: Higher blood T cell density tracked longer overall survival. Adjacent lung was found to contain a median approximately 50 of the top 100 tumor clones. The highest T cell clonality was in uninvolved adjacent lung, above tumor.

On this clone itself: Its antigen is still unknown.

Profiling relied on immunoSEQ multiplex PCR, and the TCRdb table lists in-frame clones only, not all of them. This sample has roughly 28,000 clones, with 82% found just once. The sample in question was peripheral blood, obtained before any cancer treatment. This clonotype originated in a woman aged 40-69 years with stage I lung adenocarcinoma. This rearrangement joins TRBV30 to TRBJ1-2; D unresolved. The CDR3 spells CAWSASFWRLGYGYTF. DNA of the CDR3: TGTGCCTGGAGTGCGAGTTTTTGGAGGCTGGGCTATGGCTACACCTTC.